Listed below are T cell receptor beta chains from one sample, sequenced in a study of cytomegalovirus exposure and HLA in healthy donors. Assay: immunoSEQ multiplex PCR; the TCRdb copy retains only in-frame clones and omits some. The data hold 200,000 or so clones, with under 90% observed a single time. Sequencing input: PBMCs. These receptors were collected from a boy between 2 and 10 years old in good health and CMV-seronegative. The CDR3 runs from the conserved cysteine through the conserved F or W. The D gene is left open where the match is weak. Expanded clones get a size class; other rows say once, few or many, or leave the size out.

>TRBV19|NA|NA|TRBJ1-4
CASSVRGEKLFF
TGTGCCAGTAGCGTTCGAGGTGAAAAACTGTTTTTT
>TRBV7-9|NA|NA|TRBJ1-2
CASSSDSNYGYTF
TGTGCCAGCAGTTCTGACAGCAACTATGGCTACACCTTC
>TRBV7-2|NA|few|TRBJ2-1
CASSTNRANEQFF
TGTGCCAGCAGCACTAACAGGGCTAATGAGCAGTTCTTC
>TRBV4-2|TRBD2|NA|TRBJ2-3
CASSQVSLAGALTTDTQYF
TGTGCCAGCAGCCAAGTATCGCTAGCGGGGGCCCTTACCACAGATACGCAGTATTTT
>TRBV15|NA|NA|TRBJ1-5
CATSRDRGGKNQPQHF
TGTGCCACCAGCAGAGATCGGGGAGGGAAAAATCAGCCCCAGCATTTT
>TRBV19|TRBD2|NA|TRBJ2-4
CASSMGGGKNIQYF
TGTGCCAGTAGTATGGGCGGGGGCAAAAACATTCAGTACTTC
>TRBV19|NA|NA|TRBJ1-4
CASSIQATVGPYEKLFF
TGTGCCAGTAGTATACAAGCGACAGTTGGTCCGTATGAAAAACTGTTTTTT
>TRBV7-2|TRBD2|NA|TRBJ2-5
CASSYSSGGAETQYF
TGTGCCAGCAGCTATTCTAGCGGGGGGGCGGAGACCCAGTACTTC
>TRBV4-1|NA|NA|TRBJ2-5
CASSQGLGVQETQYF
TGCGCCAGCAGCCAAGGACTCGGGGTTCAAGAGACCCAGTACTTC
>TRBV2|NA|NA|TRBJ1-1
CASRAGRTMSTEAFF
TGTGCCAGTCGAGCCGGGAGGACCATGTCCACTGAAGCTTTCTTT
>TRBV4-3|NA|NA|TRBJ2-1
CASSQGPTETSNNEQFF
TGCGCCAGCAGCCAAGGCCCGACAGAGACGTCTAACAATGAGCAGTTCTTC
>TRBV7-8|NA|NA|TRBJ1-2
CASSLQVIYGYTF
TGTGCCAGCAGCTTACAGGTCATCTATGGCTACACCTTC
>TRBV4-3|TRBD2|NA|TRBJ2-7
CASSQDRVLAGVQSPYEQYF
TGCGCCAGCAGCCAAGATCGGGTCCTAGCGGGGGTTCAGAGCCCCTACGAGCAGTACTTC
>TRBV19|TRBD1|once|TRBJ1-1
CASSPTGFSTEAFF
TGTGCCAGTAGTCCGACAGGGTTTAGCACTGAAGCTTTCTTT
>TRBV6-5|NA|NA|TRBJ2-7
CASSYFASTYEQYF
TGTGCCAGCAGTTACTTCGCTAGCACCTACGAGCAGTACTTC
>TRBV9|NA|NA|TRBJ1-5
CASSVGVLGPQHF
TGTGCCAGCAGCGTAGGCGTCCTAGGGCCCCAGCATTTT
>TRBV7-9|TRBD1|NA|TRBJ1-5
CASSLVGDRGHQPQHF
TGTGCCAGCAGCTTAGTAGGGGACAGGGGGCATCAGCCCCAGCATTTT
>TRBV27|NA|NA|TRBJ2-1
CASSFHGQYNEQFF
TGTGCCAGCAGTTTTCACGGACAGTACAATGAGCAGTTCTTC
>TRBV9|TRBD2|NA|TRBJ2-7
CASSVAASGVNEQYF
TGTGCCAGCAGCGTAGCGGCTAGCGGGGTGAACGAGCAGTACTTC
>TRBV2|TRBD2|few|TRBJ2-5
CASRAGGRVETQYF
TGTGCCAGCAGAGCGGGGGGGCGGGTAGAGACCCAGTACTTC
>TRBV23-1|TRBD1|NA|TRBJ1-5
CASSPDRVPPSNQPQHF
TGCGCCAGCAGTCCAGACAGGGTTCCGCCTAGCAATCAGCCCCAGCATTTT
>TRBV5-1|NA|NA|TRBJ2-3
CASSFEVATDTQYF
TGCGCCAGCAGCTTCGAGGTAGCTACAGATACGCAGTATTTT
>TRBV7-8|TRBD2|NA|TRBJ2-1
CASSSSGGARNEQFF
TGTGCCAGCAGCTCTAGCGGGGGGGCCAGGAATGAGCAGTTCTTC
>TRBV27|NA|NA|TRBJ2-7
CASSSTGAEQYF
TGTGCCAGCAGTTCTACTGGGGCCGAGCAGTACTTC
>TRBV11-2|NA|few|TRBJ2-5
CASSLVGSQETQYF
TGTGCCAGCAGCTTAGTGGGCAGCCAAGAGACCCAGTACTTC
>TRBV4-3|TRBD2|NA|TRBJ2-5
CASGLAGGRQETQYF
TGCGCCAGCGGACTAGCGGGGGGCCGACAAGAGACCCAGTACTTC
>TRBV19|NA|NA|TRBJ1-5
CASSMQGSNQPQHF
TGTGCCAGTAGTATGCAGGGAAGCAATCAGCCCCAGCATTTT
>TRBV4-3|TRBD1|NA|TRBJ1-1
CASSQLTGGTEAFF
TGCGCCAGCAGCCAGTTGACAGGGGGCACTGAAGCTTTCTTT
>TRBV10-3|NA|NA|TRBJ2-2
CAISVGDTNTGELFF
TGTGCCATCAGTGTTGGGGACACTAACACCGGGGAGCTGTTTTTT
>TRBV4-3|NA|NA|TRBJ2-5
CASSPAPRETQYF
TGCGCCAGCAGCCCCGCCCCCCGGGAGACCCAGTACTTC
>TRBV18|NA|NA|TRBJ2-3
CASSPRVGSNWQYF
TGTGCCAGCTCACCACGTGTAGGTAGCAATTGGCAGTATTTT
>TRBV5-6|NA|NA|TRBJ1-6
CASSFLTLSRSPLHF
TGTGCCAGCAGCTTCCTGACCCTTTCGCGGTCACCCCTCCACTTT
>TRBV10-1|NA|few|TRBJ1-3
CASSEVGAGNTIYF
TGCGCCAGCAGTGAGGTAGGGGCTGGAAACACCATATATTTT
>TRBV4-2|TRBD2|NA|TRBJ2-1
CASSPGLAGGRVDEQFF
TGTGCCAGCAGCCCAGGCCTAGCGGGGGGTAGGGTCGATGAGCAGTTCTTC
>TRBV21-1|NA|NA|TRBJ2-5
CASSTEGPQTQYF
TGTGCCAGCAGCACGGAGGGACCGCAGACCCAGTACTTC
>TRBV4-1|TRBD2|NA|TRBJ2-5
CASSQLAGGTGLQETQYF
TGCGCCAGCAGCCAACTAGCGGGAGGAACAGGGCTCCAAGAGACCCAGTACTTC
>TRBV19|NA|NA|TRBJ1-2
CASSLLGPAGGYTF
TGTGCCAGTAGTCTACTCGGGCCTGCGGGAGGCTACACCTTC
>TRBV7-2|NA|once|TRBJ2-2
CASSLGSVRSGELFF
TGTGCCAGCAGCTTAGGTTCAGTTCGATCCGGGGAGCTGTTTTTT
>TRBV5-1|TRBD1|NA|TRBJ2-5
CASSPFPGTAQETQYF
TGCGCCAGCAGCCCGTTCCCCGGGACAGCTCAAGAGACCCAGTACTTC
>TRBV2|NA|few|TRBJ1-1
CASSEQGGPTEAFF
TGTGCCAGCAGTGAACAGGGAGGGCCCACTGAAGCTTTCTTT